Following are 18 T cell receptor beta chains from one sample sequenced in a study of blood T cell repertoires in COVID-19. Some clones are missing from TCRdb's copy, which holds only in-frame ones; the method was immunoSEQ multiplex PCR. There are roughly 420,000 clones in the sample; over 75% occur only once, and 0.95% to 1% lies in the top ten. Sequencing used PBMCs or T cells enriched from blood (not recorded which). These receptors all stem from a woman aged 25 to 45 with acute COVID-19.

This CDR3 is CASLGAHGAGELFF. The CDR3 DNA reads as TGTGCCAGCCTTGGGGCCCACGGCGCCGGGGAGCTGTTTTTT. This chain links TRBV3-1 (or the pseudogene TRBV3-2) with TRBJ2-2; D may be TRBD1 (5 bases). This CDR3 spans 14 amino acids. V was clipped by 8 bases and J by 6 bases, with 16 bases between them. CDR1 LGHDT and CDR2 YNNKEL come from the germline V gene (reference sequence).

The rearrangement uses TRBV11-2 and TRBJ2-5; perhaps TRBD1 as D (5 bases). The V gene's germline CDR1 is SGHAT and CDR2 FQNNGV. This CDR3 comprises 15 residues. V lost 5 bases, J lost 1 base, and 14 bases lay in between. DNA for the CDR3: TGTGCCAGCAGCCTCTACAGGCGGCCCCAAGAGACCCAGTACTTC. It is translated as CASSLYRRPQETQYF.

This clone was detected only once. DNA for the CDR3: TGCGCCAGCAGCCCCGTTGGACAGGGGGAGAACACTGAAGCTTTCTTT. Protein product: CASSPVGQGENTEAFF. The chain recombines TRBV5-1 with TRBJ1-1; 10 positions agree with TRBD1. Germline V CDR1 and CDR2: SGHRS, YFSETQ. The ends lost 4 bases at V and 1 base at J; junction bases unmatched: 7. The CDR3 runs to 16 residues.

The chain joins TRBV7-2 to TRBJ1-4, with D unclear. Trimming stripped 1 base from V and 7 bases from J, with 10 bases between. Germline V lookup: CDR1 SGHTA, CDR2 FQGNSA. The CDR3 is 14 amino acids. The CDR3 DNA sequence: TGTGCCAGCAGCTTAGGCGGGTGGGGTGAAAAACTGTTTTTT. Translation gives CASSLGGWGEKLFF.

This clone was detected only once. The gene calls are TRBV6-4 and TRBJ2-2, with D tentatively TRBD1 (5 bases). V was shortened by 0 bases and J by 5 bases, with 16 bases between the two germline ends. CDR3 length: 17 residues. The germline V gene has CDR1 MRHNA and CDR2 SNTAGT. CDR3 sequence reads: CASSDSPWQGRTGELFF. In DNA form, the CDR3 reads TGTGCCAGCAGTGACTCCCCCTGGCAGGGCAGAACCGGGGAGCTGTTTTTT.

The gene calls are TRBV5-1 and TRBJ2-3, with D perhaps TRBD1 (5 bases). The CDR3 length is 14 residues. Between the trimmed V and J ends, which lost 0 bases and 5 bases, there was a span of 10 bases. CDR1 SGHRS and CDR2 YFSETQ come from the germline V gene. As DNA, the CDR3 is TGCGCCAGCAGCTTGGCTCAGGGTGAAGATACGCAGTATTTT. This sequence encodes CASSLAQGEDTQYF.

This clone came up once. The chain joins TRBV6-5 to TRBJ1-1; D is perhaps TRBD1 (5 bases). The CDR3 has 14 residues. V lost 6 bases, J lost 1 base, and 12 bases lay in between. Germline assignment: CDR1 MNHEY and CDR2 SVGAGI. In DNA form, the CDR3 reads TGTGCCAGCAGCAGTGTGCAGGGGAACACTGAAGCTTTCTTT. Protein: CASSSVQGNTEAFF.

A single count supports this clone. The gene calls are TRBV28 and TRBJ2-1; no firm D call. Germline CDR1 is MDHEN and CDR2 is SYDVKM. The ends were cut back, 3 bases at V and 4 bases at J, with 7 bases in the middle. This CDR3 region has 13 residues. In DNA, the CDR3 is TGTGCCAGCAGTTTCAGTCAGTACAATGAGCAGTTCTTC. It specifies CASSFSQYNEQFF.

About this clone: A junction end diverges from the germline sequence, so it may reflect a read error. The gene calls are TRBV5-1 and TRBJ1-2, with TRBD1 matching 9 bases. This CDR3 is built from 13 residues. CDR1 SGHRS and CDR2 YFSETQ come from the germline V gene. The CDR3 here is CASSSAGTGGSTF. Here the CDR3 DNA reads TGCGCCAGCAGCTCCGCTGGAACAGGGGGCTCCACCTTC. Complete variable domain (other parts from reference TRBV5-1 and TRBJ1-2): KAGVTQTPRYLIKTRGQQVTLSCSPISGHRSVSWYQQTPGQGLQFLFEYFSETQRNKGNFPGRFSGRQFSNSRSEMNVSTLELGDSALYLCASSSAGTGGSTFGSGTRLTVV.

In this sample, this clone turned up a few times. The CDR3 region is CASSLNRVVSTNEKLFF. The DNA for the CDR3 is TGTGCCAGCAGCCTGAACAGGGTGGTTTCAACTAATGAAAAACTGTTTTTT. V gene TRBV21-1 combines with J gene TRBJ1-4; TRBD1 is taken as the D call from the table, unchecked against the DNA. TRBV21-1 is a pseudogene. The CDR3 covers 17 residues.

The genes are TRBV5-6 and TRBJ1-3; no firm D call. Trimming took off 2 bases at V and 0 bases at J, with 18 bases between the two ends. CDR1 and CDR2 from the germline V gene are SGHDT and YYEEEE. This CDR3 has 18 amino acids. The CDR3: CASSFTEGSGPSGNTIYF. The CDR3 region has the DNA TGTGCCAGCAGCTTTACCGAGGGCAGTGGCCCCTCTGGAAACACCATATATTTT. The full variable domain, with the rest looked up from reference TRBV5-6 and TRBJ1-3, is DAGVTQSPTHLIKTRGQQVTLRCSPKSGHDTVSWYQQALGQGPQFIFQYYEEEERQRGNFPDRFSGHQFPNYSSELNVNALLLGDSALYLCASSFTEGSGPSGNTIYFGEGSWLTVV.

CDR3 protein: CASSLRLFSGNTIYF. CDR3 coding DNA: TGTGCCAGCAGTTTGAGGCTGTTCTCTGGAAACACCATATATTTT. The rearrangement uses TRBV7-2 and TRBJ1-3, with no clear D. From germline, CDR1 is SGHTA and CDR2 FQGNSA. The V and J ends lost 6 bases and 0 bases respectively, with 12 bases between them. CDR3 length: 15 residues.

The rearrangement links TRBV18 to TRBJ2-2, with TRBD2 identical over 9 bases. V was clipped by 3 bases and J by 2 bases; unmatched bases: 4. From germline, CDR1 is KGHSH and CDR2 LQKENI. The CDR3 length is 16 residues. CDR3 sequence reads: CASSPGLAINTGELFF. The CDR3 DNA sequence: TGTGCCAGCTCACCCGGACTAGCGATAAACACCGGGGAGCTGTTTTTT.

The CDR3 region is CASSFRTSGGSRYQETQYF. The CDR3 DNA reads TGTGCCAGCAGTTTCCGAACTAGCGGGGGGAGCCGGTACCAAGAGACCCAGTACTTC. V and J are TRBV27 and TRBJ2-5; 12 positions agree with TRBD2. There are 19 residues in the CDR3. Looked up from germline, CDR1 is MNHEY and CDR2 is SMNVEV (reference sequence). The V segment lost 3 bases and the J segment 0 bases; nucleotides outside the gene matches: 11.

The chain recombines TRBV24-1 with TRBJ2-3; D not certain. The CDR3 is made up of 12 amino acids. V lost 9 bases, J lost 2 bases, and 8 bases lay in between. Germline lookup yields CDR1 KGHDR and CDR2 SFDVKD. In DNA form, the CDR3 reads TGTGCCACCGGTCTAACCACAGATACGCAGTATTTT. Residues: CATGLTTDTQYF.

About this clone itself: Other DNA sequences in the same sample also yield this CDR3. The chain couples TRBV7-3 to TRBJ2-3; D perhaps matches TRBD2 (6 bases). Per the germline V gene, CDR1 is SGHTA and CDR2 is FQGTGA. The V end lost 3 bases, the J end lost 3 bases, and 10 bases lay between the germline ends. This CDR3 contains 14 residues. CDR3 region: CASSFLGGTDTQYF. Written as DNA, the CDR3 is TGTGCCAGCAGCTTCCTCGGGGGTACAGATACGCAGTATTTT.

The CDR3 spells CASSYGQGQQPQHF. CDR3 DNA sequence: TGTGCCAGCAGTTACGGGCAGGGACAACAGCCCCAGCATTTT. V and J are TRBV6-2 or TRBV6-3 and TRBJ1-5; D possibly corresponds to TRBD1 (6 bases). Germline V gives CDR1 MNHEY, CDR2 SVGEGT. The ends were cut back, 2 bases at V and 7 bases at J, with 12 bases in the middle. The CDR3 extends over 14 amino acids.

In its sample, this clone was seen once. Other DNA variants within this sample encode the same CDR3. J is TRBJ2-7 and V is TRBV9, with 9 bases lining up with TRBD1. With V trimmed by 0 bases and J by 4 bases, 2 bases remained unmatched. Per the germline V gene, CDR1 is SGDLS and CDR2 is YYNGEE. This CDR3 is 14 amino acids long. CDR3 sequence: CASSVGTGAYEQYF. The CDR3 DNA reads TGTGCCAGCAGCGTAGGGACAGGGGCTTACGAGCAGTACTTC.